Listed below are T cell receptor beta chains from one sample, sequenced in a study of blood T cells in healthy people across ages. A single record per CDR3 protein comes from TCRdb applying MiXCR to the 5' RACE reads. The sample gives approximately 800,000 distinct CDR3 sequences, around 34% of which show up once; over 10% is in the top ten. The sample was blood. These receptors originate from a young man in good health. Both conserved end residues are part of each CDR3. D genes are given only for firm matches. Some rows mark clone size as missing; the rest say once, few, many or name a class of expanded clone.

CDR3 length	D gene	V gene	J gene	clone size	CDR3 DNA	CDR3 protein
19	TRBD1	TRBV4-2	TRBJ1-3	.	TGTGCCAGCAGCCAAGGACCGGGACAGGGGAAGAAAATCGGAAACACCATATATTTT	CASSQGPGQGKKIGNTIYF
15	.	TRBV12-3/TRBV12-4	TRBJ1-2	many	TGTGCCAGCAGTTTGGGTTATTTACCGTCGCCTGGCTACACCTTC	CASSLGYLPSPGYTF
17	TRBD1	TRBV4-1	TRBJ2-2	.	TGCGCCAGCAGGCGACATCGACAGGGCACGAACACCGGGGAGCTGTTTTTT	CASRRHRQGTNTGELFF
14	TRBD1	TRBV11-3	TRBJ2-1	.	TGTGCCAGCAGTGGGGGACAGGGCTTTAATGAGCAGTTCTTC	CASSGGQGFNEQFF
16	.	TRBV14	TRBJ1-4	.	TGTGCCAGCAGCCCCCTTGGGGGATTGACTAATGAAAAACTGTTTTTT	CASSPLGGLTNEKLFF
16	.	TRBV28	TRBJ1-4	.	TGTGCCAGCAGTAAACCCACGGGGCCAACTAATGAAAAACTGTTTTTT	CASSKPTGPTNEKLFF
15	.	TRBV29-1	TRBJ2-1	.	TGCAGCGTTGGGGCGCGGGACAGCTCCTACAATGAGCAGTTCTTC	CSVGARDSSYNEQFF
14	TRBD1	TRBV2	TRBJ1-5	.	TGTGCCAGCCGGGACAGATCATTCAATCAGCCCCAGCATTTT	CASRDRSFNQPQHF
14	.	TRBV12-3/TRBV12-4	TRBJ2-3	.	TGTGCCAGCAGTTTAGCGTCCAGAGCAGATACGCAGTATTTT	CASSLASRADTQYF
13	TRBD1	TRBV28	TRBJ2-4	many	TGTGCCAGCAGGGGACAGGGGAAAAACATTCAGTACTTC	CASRGQGKNIQYF
14	.	TRBV12-3/TRBV12-4	TRBJ1-1	.	TGTGCCAGCGCAATGGGACAAGCGAACACTGAAGCTTTCTTT	CASAMGQANTEAFF
14	.	TRBV12-3/TRBV12-4	TRBJ1-1	.	TGTGCCAGCAGTTTAATAGGGGGAAGCGCTGAAGCTTTCTTT	CASSLIGGSAEAFF
14	.	TRBV27	TRBJ2-4	.	TGTGCCAGCAGTCTAGGTACCGACCAAAACATTCAGTACTTC	CASSLGTDQNIQYF
16	.	TRBV9	TRBJ2-1	.	TGTGCCAGCAGCGTAGCTCGGGCTAGCTTATCGAATGAGCAGTTCTTC	CASSVARASLSNEQFF
14	.	TRBV6-5	TRBJ1-2	few	TGTGCCAGCAGCCGAGTGGGGCTTCGCTATGGCTACACCTTC	CASSRVGLRYGYTF
12	.	TRBV12-3/TRBV12-4	TRBJ2-4	many	TGTGCCAGCAGCCCCCCGGGTGGGGTTCAGTACTTC	CASSPPGGVQYF
13	.	TRBV4-2	TRBJ2-5	.	TGTGCCAGCAGCCAAGGAGAACAAGAGACCCAGTACTTC	CASSQGEQETQYF
15	.	TRBV29-1	TRBJ1-2	once	TGCAGCGCTGAAGGGGGGCAGGACGAGGACTATGGCTACACCTTC	CSAEGGQDEDYGYTF
14	.	TRBV29-1	TRBJ1-5	.	TGCAGCGTGGAAGGCAGATATAGCAATCAGCCCCAGCATTTT	CSVEGRYSNQPQHF
15	TRBD1	TRBV12-3/TRBV12-4	TRBJ1-3	.	TGTGCCAGCAGTACAGGGGTCGGCTCTGGAAACACCATATATTTT	CASSTGVGSGNTIYF
14	TRBD1	TRBV20-1	TRBJ2-1	.	TGCAGTGCTAGTGAGGGGGCCGACTACAATGAGCAGTTCTTC	CSASEGADYNEQFF
14	TRBD1	TRBV28	TRBJ2-4	many	TGTGCCAGCAGTGCCCCCACAGGGGGCAACATTCAGTACTTC	CASSAPTGGNIQYF
16	TRBD1	TRBV4-2	TRBJ2-2	.	TGTGCCAGCAGCCAAGAGGACAGGGGGCGAACCGGGGAGCTGTTTTTT	CASSQEDRGRTGELFF
14	.	TRBV9	TRBJ2-5	few	TGTGCCAGCAGCGTAGTCCCCAGGGAAGAGACCCAGTACTTC	CASSVVPREETQYF
15	.	TRBV12-3/TRBV12-4	TRBJ2-2	.	TGTGCCAGCAGTTTCGGACGGAAAAACACCGGGGAGCTGTTTTTT	CASSFGRKNTGELFF
14	.	TRBV12-3/TRBV12-4	TRBJ2-3	.	TGTGCCAGCAGCCCGGGACTGGGGGTAGATACGCAATATTTT	CASSPGLGVDTQYF
14	.	TRBV5-1	TRBJ2-7	few	TGCGCCAGCAGCTTGGGAGGACCCTACAATGAGCAGTACTTC	CASSLGGPYNEQYF
17	TRBD2	TRBV5-1	TRBJ2-3	few	TGCGCCAGCAGCTTAACTGCGGGAGCAACCAGCACAGATACGCAGTATTTT	CASSLTAGATSTDTQYF
14	TRBD2	TRBV10-3	TRBJ2-1	many	TGTGCCATCGGACCAGCGGGGGAGTACAATGAGCAGTTCTTC	CAIGPAGEYNEQFF
13	.	TRBV3-1	TRBJ2-4	.	TGTGCCAGCAGCCGTAACAGGGCGGACATTCAGTACTTC	CASSRNRADIQYF
14	TRBD1	TRBV10-3	TRBJ2-1	.	TGTGCCATCAGGAGGGACAGGGCTGGAGGTGAGCAGTTCTTC	CAIRRDRAGGEQFF